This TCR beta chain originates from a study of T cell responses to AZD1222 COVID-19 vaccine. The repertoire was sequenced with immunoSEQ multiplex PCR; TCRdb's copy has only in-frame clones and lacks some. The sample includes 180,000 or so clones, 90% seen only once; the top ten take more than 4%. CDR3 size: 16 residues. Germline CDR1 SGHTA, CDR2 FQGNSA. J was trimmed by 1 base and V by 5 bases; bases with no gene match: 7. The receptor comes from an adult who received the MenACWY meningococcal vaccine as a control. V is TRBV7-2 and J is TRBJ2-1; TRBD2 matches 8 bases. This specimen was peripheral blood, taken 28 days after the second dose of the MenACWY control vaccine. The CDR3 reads CASSPPGTRSYNEQFF. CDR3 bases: TGTGCCAGCAGCCCCCCCGGGACTAGGTCCTACAATGAGCAGTTCTTC. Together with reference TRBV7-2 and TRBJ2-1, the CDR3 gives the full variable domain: GAGVSQSPSNKVTEKGKDVELRCDPISGHTALYWYRQSLGQGLEFLIYFQGNSAPDKSGLPSDRFSAERTGGSVSTLTIQRTQQEDSAVYLCASSPPGTRSYNEQFFGPGTRLTVL.